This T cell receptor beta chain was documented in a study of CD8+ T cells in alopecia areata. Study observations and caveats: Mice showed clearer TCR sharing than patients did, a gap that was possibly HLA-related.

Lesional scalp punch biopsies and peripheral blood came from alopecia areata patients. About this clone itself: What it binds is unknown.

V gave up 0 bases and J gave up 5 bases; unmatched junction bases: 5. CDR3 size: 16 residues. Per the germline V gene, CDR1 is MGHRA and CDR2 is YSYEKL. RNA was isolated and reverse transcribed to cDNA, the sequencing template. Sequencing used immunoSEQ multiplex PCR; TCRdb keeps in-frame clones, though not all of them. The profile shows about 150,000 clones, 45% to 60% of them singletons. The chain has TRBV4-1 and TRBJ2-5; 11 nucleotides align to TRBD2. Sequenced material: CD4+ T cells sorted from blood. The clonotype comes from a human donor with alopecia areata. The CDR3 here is CASSQERLAGLETQYF. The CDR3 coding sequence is TGCGCCAGCAGCCAAGAACGACTAGCGGGATTGGAGACCCAGTACTTC.